This passage covers 24 T cell receptor beta chains from one sample sequenced in a study of blood T cell repertoires in COVID-19. Generated by immunoSEQ multiplex PCR, the TCRdb table keeps only in-frame clones and is missing some. Of approximately 300,000 clones listed, 65% to 90% are singletons. The sample taken for sequencing was PBMCs or T cells enriched from blood (not recorded which). The receptor set was obtained from a woman aged 18 to 35 who had recovered from COVID-19.

This chain links TRBV6-5 with TRBJ2-7; 8 nucleotides align to TRBD1. CDR1 is MNHEY, CDR2 SVGAGI, per germline. The CDR3 runs 13 residues. V shed 8 bases and J 4 bases; nucleotides not matched to a gene: 7. The CDR3 DNA follows: TGTGCCAGCTACGGGACAGGCGCGTACGAGCAGTACTTC. Its translation is CASYGTGAYEQYF.

The chain employs TRBV4-1 and TRBJ1-2; 7 bases agree with TRBD1. Germline V gene data show CDR1 as MGHRA and CDR2 as YSYEKL. V lost 3 bases to trimming and J lost 6 bases; unmatched junction nucleotides: 4. The CDR3 consists of 13 residues. As DNA, the CDR3 is TGCGCCAGCAGCCAGACAGGGACCCATGGCTACACCTTC. Protein sequence: CASSQTGTHGYTF.

In DNA form, the CDR3 reads TGTGCCAGCAGTGAAGCGCGGGGCCCGGCGAACACCGGGGAGCTGTTTTTT. Translated: CASSEARGPANTGELFF. This rearrangement joins TRBV6-1 to TRBJ2-2; TRBD2 might be the D (6 bases). The CDR3 is 17 amino acids. Trimming stripped 0 bases from V and 0 bases from J, with 11 bases between. Germline values: CDR1 MNHNS, CDR2 SASEGT.

As to this clone: This specimen includes other DNA sequences encoding the same CDR3. The chain employs TRBV9 and TRBJ2-2; TRBD2 matches at 7 bases. Germline CDR1 reads SGDLS; CDR2 reads YYNGEE. The V gene end was trimmed by 3 bases and the J gene end by 1 base; junction bases not matched to a gene: 3. The CDR3 length is 15 residues. The CDR3 protein is CASSASGRNTGELFF. The CDR3 DNA sequence: TGTGCCAGCAGCGCTAGCGGTCGGAACACCGGGGAGCTGTTTTTT.

The gene calls are TRBV7-9 and TRBJ1-4; D unclear. The V and J ends lost 5 bases and 3 bases respectively, with 13 bases between them. This CDR3 comprises 15 residues. Germline CDR1 and CDR2: SEHNR and FQNEAQ (reference sequence). The CDR3 loop is CASSLVTVANEKLFF. CDR3 coding DNA: TGTGCCAGCAGCCTCGTCACGGTGGCTAATGAAAAACTGTTTTTT.

The J gene is TRBJ2-1, the V gene TRBV9; 13 nucleotides align to TRBD2. This CDR3 is built from 15 residues. J was trimmed by 4 bases and V by 3 bases; bases with no gene match: 1. CDR1 is SGDLS and CDR2 is YYNGEE in the germline V gene. The CDR3 nucleotides read TGTGCCAGCAGCGCGGGACTAGCGGGATACAATGAGCAGTTCTTC. This codes for CASSAGLAGYNEQFF.

The genes are TRBV7-6 and TRBJ1-5; 7 bases fit TRBD1. The germline CDR1 and CDR2 sequences are SGHVS and FNYEAQ. V shed 4 bases, J shed 3 bases, and the junction held 9 bases outside the gene matches. This CDR3 has 16 amino acids. For the CDR3, the DNA is TGTGCCAGCAGCTCGTATAGCAGGGGGGACAATCAGCCCCAGCATTTT. Amino acids: CASSSYSRGDNQPQHF.

V is TRBV29-1 and J is TRBJ2-1; a weak D match, TRBD1 (6 bases). Germline V gene lookup returns CDR1 SQVTM and CDR2 ANQGSEA. The V end lost 3 bases, the J end lost 3 bases, and 9 bases lay between the germline ends. This CDR3 has 13 amino acids. The CDR3, as DNA: TGCAGCGTTGACAGGGGCCTCTACAATGAGCAGTTCTTC. This encodes CSVDRGLYNEQFF.

The chain recombines TRBV9 with TRBJ2-5, with 9 bases that match TRBD1. The CDR3 is made up of 15 amino acids. With V trimmed by 0 bases and J by 5 bases, 5 bases remained unmatched. From germline, CDR1 is SGDLS and CDR2 YYNGEE. For the CDR3, the DNA is TGTGCCAGCAGCGTAGGTGGGACAGGGTTGGAGACCCAGTACTTC. It specifies CASSVGGTGLETQYF. The full variable domain, its missing parts supplied by reference TRBV9 and TRBJ2-5, is DSGVTQTPKHLITATGQRVTLRCSPRSGDLSVYWYQQSLDQGLQFLIQYYNGEERAKGNILERFSAQQFPDLHSELNLSSLELGDSALYFCASSVGGTGLETQYFGPGTRLLVL.

V gene TRBV3-1 (or the pseudogene TRBV3-2) combines with J gene TRBJ1-2; 10 nucleotides line up with TRBD1. J was trimmed by 5 bases and V by 4 bases; bases with no gene match: 4. The germline gives CDR1 LGHDT, CDR2 YNNKEL (reference sequence). The length of the CDR3 is 14 residues. CDR3 sequence: CASSPGTGDYGYTF. CDR3 in DNA: TGTGCCAGCAGCCCCGGGACAGGGGATTATGGCTACACCTTC.

Regarding this clone: The identical CDR3 is also encoded by other nucleotide sequences in the sample. This sequence joins TRBV7-9 and TRBJ2-2; D remains ambiguous. V lost 5 bases and J 5 bases, leaving 3 bases between the germline ends. Germline V CDR1 and CDR2: SEHNR, FQNEAQ (reference sequence). The CDR3 runs 11 residues. CDR3 bases: TGTGCCAGCAGCCTGACCGGGGAGCTGTTTTTT. Protein product: CASSLTGELFF.

The CDR3 reads CASSAGGAVNQPQHF. In DNA, the CDR3 is TGTGCCAGCAGCGCTGGGGGGGCCGTCAATCAGCCCCAGCATTTT. This chain connects TRBV9 to TRBJ1-5, with D possibly TRBD1 on 6 matching bases. The CDR3 extends over 15 amino acids. The ends were cut back, 3 bases at V and 3 bases at J, with 13 bases in the middle. Germline V gives CDR1 SGDLS, CDR2 YYNGEE.

The genes are TRBV23-1 and TRBJ2-1; TRBD1 agrees at 7 bases. TRBV23-1 is marked as an open reading frame, function uncertain. The CDR3 covers 15 residues. J was trimmed by 5 bases and V by 4 bases; bases with no gene match: 8. For the CDR3, the DNA is TGCGCCAGCAGTCTTTGTAGGGGGCGAAACAATGAGCAGTTCTTC. Residues: CASSLCRGRNNEQFF.

This rearrangement joins TRBV7-9 to TRBJ2-5; no firm D call. The CDR3 runs 16 residues. The germline V gene encodes CDR1 SEHNR and CDR2 FQNEAQ (reference sequence). Trimming removed 8 bases from V and 1 base from J, with 20 bases in between. In DNA form, the CDR3 reads TGTGCCAGCGGGTCAAGACAATTCCAGCCCCAAGAGACCCAGTACTTC. Amino acid sequence: CASGSRQFQPQETQYF.

The V and J genes are TRBV7-9 and TRBJ2-1, with D possibly matching TRBD1 (5 bases). Germline lookup yields CDR1 SEHNR and CDR2 FQNEAQ (reference sequence). The CDR3 loop spans 14 amino acids. V was trimmed by 3 bases and J by 1 base, leaving 7 bases between them. The CDR3 DNA reads as TGTGCCAGCAGCTTCGCAGGGTCCTACAATGAGCAGTTCTTC. Protein sequence: CASSFAGSYNEQFF.

J is TRBJ2-1 and V is TRBV7-6; TRBD2 agrees at 8 bases. The J segment lost 6 bases and the V segment lost 3 bases, leaving 16 bases of the junction unmatched. The length of the CDR3 is 18 residues. The germline V gene has CDR1 SGHVS and CDR2 FNYEAQ. The CDR3 nucleotides read TGTGCCAGCAGCTTGAGAGCCCTAACGGGGGGGCATTTCAATGAGCAGTTCTTC. Translation gives CASSLRALTGGHFNEQFF. Full variable domain (outside the CDR3, taken from reference TRBV7-6 and TRBJ2-1): GAGVSQSPRYKVTKRGQDVALRCDPISGHVSLYWYRQALGQGPEFLTYFNYEAQQDKSGLPNDRFSAERPEGSISTLTIQRTEQRDSAMYRCASSLRALTGGHFNEQFFGPGTRLTVL.

The chain uses TRBV6-2 or TRBV6-3 and TRBJ2-7, with D unresolved. Looked up from germline, CDR1 is MNHEY and CDR2 is SVGEGT. This CDR3 contains 16 residues. V lost 2 bases and J 6 bases, leaving 20 bases between the germline ends. The CDR3 coding sequence is TGTGCCAGCAGTTACGTTGGGCAGGCGTTATACTTCGAGCAGTACTTC. Protein: CASSYVGQALYFEQYF.

The V gene is TRBV27, the J gene TRBJ1-1, with D uncertain. Trimming stripped 7 bases from V and 4 bases from J, with 16 bases between. The germline CDR1 and CDR2 sequences are MNHEY and SMNVEV (reference sequence). This CDR3 region has 14 residues. CDR3 region: CASNLEVRGTEAFF. The CDR3 DNA reads TGTGCCAGCAATTTGGAAGTACGAGGCACTGAAGCTTTCTTT.

V usage is TRBV5-1 and J usage is TRBJ1-1, with a possible D match to TRBD1 (6 bases). Per germline, CDR1 SGHRS and CDR2 YFSETQ. The CDR3 totals 11 residues. V gave up 4 bases and J gave up 7 bases, with 8 bases separating them. CDR3 sequence: CASSLTGEAFF. In DNA, the CDR3 is TGCGCCAGCAGCCTGACAGGTGAAGCTTTCTTT.

The gene calls are TRBV4-2 and TRBJ2-5, with 16 bases lining up with TRBD2. The CDR3 runs 17 residues. Germline V lookup: CDR1 LGHNA, CDR2 YNFKEQ. The junction had 5 bases not matched to a gene; V was cut back by 5 bases and J by 2 bases. The CDR3 DNA reads as TGTGCCAGCAGCTCGGGACTAGCGGGAGGGCGTCAAGAGACCCAGTACTTC. It is translated as CASSSGLAGGRQETQYF.

The chain employs TRBV19 and TRBJ2-2; TRBD1 aligns across 9 bases. The V gene end was trimmed by 7 bases and the J gene end by 4 bases; junction bases not matched to a gene: 7. The CDR3 is made up of 15 amino acids. The germline V gene encodes CDR1 LNHDA and CDR2 SQIVND (reference sequence). This CDR3 reads CASTTGGGVTGELFF. In nucleotides, the CDR3 is TGTGCCAGTACTACAGGGGGCGGTGTCACCGGGGAGCTGTTTTTT.

The chain employs TRBV19 and TRBJ2-7; D uncertain. Germline V gives CDR1 LNHDA, CDR2 SQIVND (reference sequence). V lost 5 bases to trimming and J lost 5 bases, with 13 bases between them. The CDR3 covers 13 residues. CDR3 in amino acids: CASSRQDYDEQYF. The CDR3 bases are TGTGCCAGTAGTCGGCAGGATTACGACGAGCAGTACTTC. Drawing the rest from reference TRBV19 and TRBJ2-7, the complete variable domain is DGGITQSPKYLFRKEGQNVTLSCEQNLNHDAMYWYRQDPGQGLRLIYYSQIVNDFQKGDIAEGYSVSREKKESFPLTVTSAQKNPTAFYLCASSRQDYDEQYFGPGTRLTVT.

This clone was picked up a small number of times. The chain carries TRBV9 and TRBJ2-1, with D possibly matching TRBD1 (6 bases). V lost 3 bases, J lost 4 bases, and 11 bases lay in between. The germline V gene encodes CDR1 SGDLS and CDR2 YYNGEE. The CDR3 covers 14 residues. CDR3 sequence (DNA): TGTGCCAGCAGCGCCGCCGGACAGTACAATGAGCAGTTCTTC. It translates to CASSAAGQYNEQFF.

The V gene is TRBV6-5, the J gene TRBJ1-3; the D is unclear. Looked up from germline, CDR1 is MNHEY and CDR2 is SVGAGI. Trimming cost V 0 bases and J 4 bases, with 13 bases left between them. This CDR3 is 16 amino acids long. The CDR3 DNA is TGTGCCAGCAGTTACTCGACGGAGGGCCCCGGAAACACCATATATTTT. Residues: CASSYSTEGPGNTIYF.